A selection of T cell receptor beta chains follows, all from one sample in a study of T cell responses to AZD1222 COVID-19 vaccine. Repertoires were generated with immunoSEQ multiplex PCR, while TCRdb's copy carries only in-frame clones and drops some. The table lists 120,000 to 150,000 clones, roughly nine tenths of them singletons. This sample comprised peripheral blood, obtained 28 days after the second dose of the MenACWY control vaccine. The receptors were gathered from an adult who received the MenACWY meningococcal vaccine as a control. Both conserved end residues are part of each CDR3. The order of the fields is J gene, V gene, CDR3 protein.

J gene: TRBJ1-1; V gene: TRBV19; CDR3 protein: CASIPAGRNTEAFF
J gene: TRBJ2-3; V gene: TRBV9; CDR3 protein: CASSSQHGAHTQYF
J gene: TRBJ2-5; V gene: TRBV5-1; CDR3 protein: CASSQLAAQETQYF
J gene: TRBJ2-1; V gene: TRBV28; CDR3 protein: CASSTLAGAGNEQFF
J gene: TRBJ2-3; V gene: TRBV28; CDR3 protein: CASSLVTGGPADTQYF
J gene: TRBJ2-3; V gene: TRBV9; CDR3 protein: CASSAAVQTSTDTQYF
J gene: TRBJ1-6; V gene: TRBV4-3; CDR3 protein: CASSYASPGLYNSPLHF
J gene: TRBJ1-5; V gene: TRBV15; CDR3 protein: CATSRDPGQYQPQHF
J gene: TRBJ2-1; V gene: TRBV15; CDR3 protein: CATSSLVETGVDEQFF
J gene: TRBJ1-5; V gene: TRBV4-1; CDR3 protein: CASSSGLLGQPQHF
J gene: TRBJ1-6; V gene: TRBV25-1; CDR3 protein: CASRGHLWESPLHF